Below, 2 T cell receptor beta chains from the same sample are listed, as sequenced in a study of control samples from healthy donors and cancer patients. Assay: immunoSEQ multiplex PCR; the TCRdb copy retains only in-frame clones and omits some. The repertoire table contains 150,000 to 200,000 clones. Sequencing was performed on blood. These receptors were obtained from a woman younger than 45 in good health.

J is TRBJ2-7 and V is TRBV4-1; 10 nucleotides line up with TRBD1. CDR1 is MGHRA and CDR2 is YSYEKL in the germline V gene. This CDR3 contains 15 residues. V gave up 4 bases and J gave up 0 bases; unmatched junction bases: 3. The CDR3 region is CASSPGQGDSYEQYF. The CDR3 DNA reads TGCGCCAGCAGCCCCGGACAGGGGGACTCCTACGAGCAGTACTTC.

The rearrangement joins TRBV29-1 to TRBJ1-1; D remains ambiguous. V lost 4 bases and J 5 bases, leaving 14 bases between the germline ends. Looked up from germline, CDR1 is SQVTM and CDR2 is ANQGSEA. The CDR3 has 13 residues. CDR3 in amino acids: CSVVNRPGTEAFF. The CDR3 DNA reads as TGCAGCGTTGTTAACCGACCGGGGACTGAAGCTTTCTTT.